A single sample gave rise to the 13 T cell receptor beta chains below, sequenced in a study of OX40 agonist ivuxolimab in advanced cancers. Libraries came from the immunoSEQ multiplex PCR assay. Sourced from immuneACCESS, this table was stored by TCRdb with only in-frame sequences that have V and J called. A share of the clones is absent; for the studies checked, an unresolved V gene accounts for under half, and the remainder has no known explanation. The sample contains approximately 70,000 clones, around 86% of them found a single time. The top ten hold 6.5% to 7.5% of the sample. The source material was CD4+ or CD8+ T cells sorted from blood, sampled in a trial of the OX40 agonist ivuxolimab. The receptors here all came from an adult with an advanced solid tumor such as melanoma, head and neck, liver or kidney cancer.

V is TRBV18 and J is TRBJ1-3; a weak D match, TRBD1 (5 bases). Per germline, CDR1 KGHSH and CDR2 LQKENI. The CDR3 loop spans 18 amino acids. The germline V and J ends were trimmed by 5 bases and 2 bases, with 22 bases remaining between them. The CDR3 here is CASSFIQGGTETGNTIYF. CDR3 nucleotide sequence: TGTGCCAGCTCATTTATCCAGGGTGGGACCGAAACTGGAAACACCATATATTTT.

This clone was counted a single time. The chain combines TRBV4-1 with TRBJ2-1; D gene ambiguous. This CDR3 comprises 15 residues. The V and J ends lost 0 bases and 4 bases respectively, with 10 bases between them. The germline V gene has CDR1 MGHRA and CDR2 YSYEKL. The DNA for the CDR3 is TGCGCCAGCAGCCAAGAAAGATACAGTTACAATGAGCAGTTCTTC. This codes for CASSQERYSYNEQFF.

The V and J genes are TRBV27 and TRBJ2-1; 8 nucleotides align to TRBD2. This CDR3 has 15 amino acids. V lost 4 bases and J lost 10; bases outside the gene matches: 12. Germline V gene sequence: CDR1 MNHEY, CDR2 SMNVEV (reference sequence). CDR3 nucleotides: TGTGCCAGCAGTTCGCTCGCGGGGGGCCCCAGGGAGCAGTTCTTC. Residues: CASSSLAGGPREQFF.

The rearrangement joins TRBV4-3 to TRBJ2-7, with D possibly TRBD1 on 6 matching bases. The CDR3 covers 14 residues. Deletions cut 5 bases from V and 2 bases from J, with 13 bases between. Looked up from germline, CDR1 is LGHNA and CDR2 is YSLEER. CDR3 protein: CASSDSGVTYEQYF. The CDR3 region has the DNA TGCGCCAGCAGCGACTCAGGGGTGACCTACGAGCAGTACTTC.

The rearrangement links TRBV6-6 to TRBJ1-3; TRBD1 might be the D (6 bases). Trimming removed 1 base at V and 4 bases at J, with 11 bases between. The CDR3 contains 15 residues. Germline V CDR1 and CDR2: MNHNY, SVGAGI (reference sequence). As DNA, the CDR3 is TGTGCCAGCAGTTACTGGGGGGCGGAAGGAAACACCATATATTTT. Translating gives CASSYWGAEGNTIYF.

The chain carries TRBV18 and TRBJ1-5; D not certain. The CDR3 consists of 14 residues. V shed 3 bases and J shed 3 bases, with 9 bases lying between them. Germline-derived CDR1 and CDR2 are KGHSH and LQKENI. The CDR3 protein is CASSPSAVNQPQHF. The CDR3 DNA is TGTGCCAGCTCACCTTCAGCAGTCAATCAGCCCCAGCATTTT. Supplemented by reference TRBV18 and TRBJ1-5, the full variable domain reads NAGVMQNPRHLVRRRGQEARLRCSPMKGHSHVYWYRQLPEEGLKFMVYLQKENIIDESGMPKERFSAEFPKEGPSILRIQQVVRGDSAAYFCASSPSAVNQPQHFGDGTRLSIL.

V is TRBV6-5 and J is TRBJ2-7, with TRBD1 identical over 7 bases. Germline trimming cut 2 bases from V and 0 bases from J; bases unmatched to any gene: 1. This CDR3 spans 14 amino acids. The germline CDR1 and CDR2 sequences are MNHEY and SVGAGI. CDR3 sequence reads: CASSYKGASYEQYF. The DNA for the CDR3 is TGTGCCAGCAGTTACAAGGGGGCCTCCTACGAGCAGTACTTC.

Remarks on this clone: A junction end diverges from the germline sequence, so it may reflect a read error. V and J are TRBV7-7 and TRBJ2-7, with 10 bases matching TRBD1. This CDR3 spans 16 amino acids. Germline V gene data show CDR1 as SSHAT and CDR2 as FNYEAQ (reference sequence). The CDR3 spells CASSLAPDRGRNEQYF. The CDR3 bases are TGTGCTAGCAGCTTAGCGCCTGACAGGGGGCGAAACGAGCAGTACTTC.

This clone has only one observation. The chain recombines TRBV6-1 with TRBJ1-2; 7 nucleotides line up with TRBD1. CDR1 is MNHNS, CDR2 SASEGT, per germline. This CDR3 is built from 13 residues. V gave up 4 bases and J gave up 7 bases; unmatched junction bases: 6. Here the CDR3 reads CASSATGLGGYTF. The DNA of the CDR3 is TGTGCCAGCAGTGCGACAGGGCTGGGTGGCTACACCTTC.

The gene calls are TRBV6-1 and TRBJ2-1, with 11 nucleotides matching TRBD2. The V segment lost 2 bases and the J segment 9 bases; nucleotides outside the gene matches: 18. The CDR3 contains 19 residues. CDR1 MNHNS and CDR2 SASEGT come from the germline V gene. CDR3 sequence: CASSETPSGTSGKRGEQFF. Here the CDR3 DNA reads TGTGCCAGCAGTGAAACCCCATCCGGGACTAGCGGAAAGAGGGGTGAGCAGTTCTTC.

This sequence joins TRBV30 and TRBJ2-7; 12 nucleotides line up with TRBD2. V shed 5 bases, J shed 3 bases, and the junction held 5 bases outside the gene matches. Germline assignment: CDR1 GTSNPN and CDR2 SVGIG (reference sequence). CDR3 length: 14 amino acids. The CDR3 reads CAWSTSGGIYEQYF. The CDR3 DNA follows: TGTGCCTGGTCTACTAGCGGGGGGATCTACGAGCAGTACTTC.

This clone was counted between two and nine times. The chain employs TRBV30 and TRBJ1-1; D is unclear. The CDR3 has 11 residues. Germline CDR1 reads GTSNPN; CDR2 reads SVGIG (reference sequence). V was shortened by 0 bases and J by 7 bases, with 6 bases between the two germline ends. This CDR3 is CAWSVVSEAFF. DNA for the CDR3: TGTGCCTGGAGTGTAGTGAGTGAAGCTTTCTTT.

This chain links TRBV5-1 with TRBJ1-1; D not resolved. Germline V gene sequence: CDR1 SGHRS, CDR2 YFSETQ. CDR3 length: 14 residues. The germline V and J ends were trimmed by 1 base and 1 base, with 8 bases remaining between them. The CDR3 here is CASSLTTENTEAFF. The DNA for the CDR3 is TGCGCCAGCAGCTTGACTACAGAGAACACTGAAGCTTTCTTT. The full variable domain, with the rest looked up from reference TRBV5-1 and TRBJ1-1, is KAGVTQTPRYLIKTRGQQVTLSCSPISGHRSVSWYQQTPGQGLQFLFEYFSETQRNKGNFPGRFSGRQFSNSRSEMNVSTLELGDSALYLCASSLTTENTEAFFGQGTRLTVV.